These 2 T cell receptor beta chains came from one sample sequenced in a study of shared T cell receptors in the human thymus. Method: immunoSEQ multiplex PCR; TCRdb's copy keeps in-frame clones and lacks some. The sample records fewer than 700,000 clones, around nine tenths being singletons. These data were also reused for a study on human thymus T cells.

What was sequenced was thymocytes. The origin of the receptors is a boy under two years old with a congenital heart defect.

This chain connects TRBV4-1 to TRBJ2-7, with D possibly being TRBD1 (6 bases). The CDR3 is made up of 14 amino acids. The germline CDR1 and CDR2 sequences are MGHRA and YSYEKL. The V and J ends lost 4 bases and 1 base respectively, with 11 bases between them. The CDR3 nucleotides are TGCGCCAGCAGCCCAGACAGGTTATCCTACGAGCAGTACTTC. As protein: CASSPDRLSYEQYF.

J is TRBJ2-7 and V is TRBV13, with D perhaps TRBD2 (5 bases). Per the germline V gene, CDR1 is PRHDT and CDR2 is FYEKMQ (reference sequence). The CDR3 has 14 amino acids. Between the trimmed V and J ends, which lost 4 bases and 7 bases, there was a span of 17 bases. This CDR3 reads CASSSGIGLWEQYF. CDR3 in DNA: TGTGCCAGCAGCTCCGGGATTGGGCTGTGGGAGCAGTACTTC.